This T cell receptor (beta chain) was captured in a study of early T cells in non-severe SARS-CoV-2 infection. At the level of the study: Investigators sequenced bulk RNA drawn from unsorted whole blood, and chains remained unpaired.

The protocol attached unique molecular identifiers to individual cDNA molecules. TCRdb analysed the 5' RACE reads with MiXCR anew, one entry per CDR3 protein. The sample has tens of thousands of distinct CDR3 sequences, about 11% seen once; the top ten hold 9.1%. This clonotype has more than one count but fewer than ten. Its target is not known. This CDR3 spans 13 amino acids. Looked up from germline, CDR1 is MDHEN and CDR2 is SYDVKM. V was cut by 5 bases and J by 9 bases, with 11 bases left in between. Points from the study as a whole: VDJdb matching favored anti-spike CD8 responses, missing private and CD4 specificities.

This TCR derives from an adult who was a healthcare worker with PCR-confirmed SARS-CoV-2 infection or an uninfected control (not recorded which). The sequencing sample was made of whole blood. V and J are TRBV28 and TRBJ1-6, with no clear D. The chain's CDR3 is CASSLTGGSPLHF. CDR3 nucleotide sequence: TGTGCCAGCAGTCTAACCGGAGGTTCACCCCTCCACTTT.